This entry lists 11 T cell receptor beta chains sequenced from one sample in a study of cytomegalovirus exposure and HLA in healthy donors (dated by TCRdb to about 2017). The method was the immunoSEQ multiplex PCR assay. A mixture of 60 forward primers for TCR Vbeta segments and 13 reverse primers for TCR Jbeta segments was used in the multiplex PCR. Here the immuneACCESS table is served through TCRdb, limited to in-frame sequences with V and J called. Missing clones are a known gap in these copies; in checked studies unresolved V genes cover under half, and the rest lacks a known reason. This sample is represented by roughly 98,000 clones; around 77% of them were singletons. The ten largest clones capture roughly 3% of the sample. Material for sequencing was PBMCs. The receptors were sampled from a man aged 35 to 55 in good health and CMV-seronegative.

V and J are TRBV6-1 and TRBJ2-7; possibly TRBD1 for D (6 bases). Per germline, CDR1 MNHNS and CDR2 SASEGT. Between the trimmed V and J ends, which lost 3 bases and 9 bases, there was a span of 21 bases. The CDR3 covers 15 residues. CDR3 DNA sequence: TGTGCCAGCAGTGACCCCGGGACATCCGGAGATAGGCAGTACTTC. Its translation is CASSDPGTSGDRQYF.

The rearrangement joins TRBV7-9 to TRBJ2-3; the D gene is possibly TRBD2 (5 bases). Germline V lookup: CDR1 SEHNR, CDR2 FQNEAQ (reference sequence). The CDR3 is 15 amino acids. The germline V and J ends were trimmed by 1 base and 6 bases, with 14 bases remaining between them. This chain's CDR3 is CASSLGGAGGDTQYF. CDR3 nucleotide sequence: TGTGCCAGCAGCTTAGGGGGTGCGGGCGGGGATACGCAGTATTTT.

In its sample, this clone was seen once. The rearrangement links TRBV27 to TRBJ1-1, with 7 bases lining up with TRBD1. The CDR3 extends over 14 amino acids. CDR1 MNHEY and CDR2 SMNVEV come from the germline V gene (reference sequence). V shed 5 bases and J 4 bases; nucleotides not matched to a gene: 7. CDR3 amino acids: CASSPRQGGTEAFF. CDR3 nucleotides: TGTGCCAGCAGTCCGCGACAGGGCGGCACTGAAGCTTTCTTT.

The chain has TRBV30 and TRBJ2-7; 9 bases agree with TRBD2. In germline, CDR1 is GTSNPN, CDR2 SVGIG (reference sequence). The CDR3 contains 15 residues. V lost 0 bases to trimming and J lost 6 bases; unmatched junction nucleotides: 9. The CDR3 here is CAWSVRKGGGGEQYF. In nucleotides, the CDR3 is TGTGCCTGGAGTGTACGGAAGGGCGGGGGGGGCGAGCAGTACTTC.

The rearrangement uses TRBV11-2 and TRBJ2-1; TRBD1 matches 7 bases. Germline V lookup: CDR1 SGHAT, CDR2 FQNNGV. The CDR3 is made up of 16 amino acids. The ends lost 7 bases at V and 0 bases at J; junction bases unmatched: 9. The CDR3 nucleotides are TGTGCCAGCACCTCCCCTCAGGGGGTCTCCTACAATGAGCAGTTCTTC. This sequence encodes CASTSPQGVSYNEQFF. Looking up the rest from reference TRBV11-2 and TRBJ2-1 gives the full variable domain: EAGVAQSPRYKIIEKRQSVAFWCNPISGHATLYWYQQILGQGPKLLIQFQNNGVVDDSQLPKDRFSAERLKGVDSTLKIQPAKLEDSAVYLCASTSPQGVSYNEQFFGPGTRLTVL.

This CDR3 reads CASSGQGAHSNQPQHF. CDR3 DNA: TGTGCCAGCAGTGGACAGGGGGCCCATAGCAATCAGCCCCAGCATTTT. J is TRBJ1-5 and V is TRBV2, with 10 positions matching TRBD1. Germline V CDR1 and CDR2: SNHLY, FYNNEI. This CDR3 has 16 amino acids. Trimming removed 4 bases from V and 0 bases from J; junction bases left unmatched: 3.

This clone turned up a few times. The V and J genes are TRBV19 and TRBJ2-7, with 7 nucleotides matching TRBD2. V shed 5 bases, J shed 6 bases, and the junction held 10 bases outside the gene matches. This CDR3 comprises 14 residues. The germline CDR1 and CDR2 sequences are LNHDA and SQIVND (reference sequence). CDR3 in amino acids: CASSAHRLAGEQYF. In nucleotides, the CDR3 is TGTGCCAGTAGTGCCCATCGACTAGCCGGCGAGCAGTACTTC.

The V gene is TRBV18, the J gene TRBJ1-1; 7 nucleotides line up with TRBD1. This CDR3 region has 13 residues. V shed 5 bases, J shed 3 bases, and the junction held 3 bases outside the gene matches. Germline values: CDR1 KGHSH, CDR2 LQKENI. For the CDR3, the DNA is TGTGCCAGCTCAGAGGGACAGCACACTGAAGCTTTCTTT. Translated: CASSEGQHTEAFF.

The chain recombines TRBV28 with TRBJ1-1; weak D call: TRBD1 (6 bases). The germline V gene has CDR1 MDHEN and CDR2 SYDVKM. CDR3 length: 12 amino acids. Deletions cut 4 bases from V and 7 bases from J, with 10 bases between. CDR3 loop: CASSSGQIEAFF. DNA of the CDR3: TGTGCCAGCAGTTCCGGACAGATTGAAGCTTTCTTT.

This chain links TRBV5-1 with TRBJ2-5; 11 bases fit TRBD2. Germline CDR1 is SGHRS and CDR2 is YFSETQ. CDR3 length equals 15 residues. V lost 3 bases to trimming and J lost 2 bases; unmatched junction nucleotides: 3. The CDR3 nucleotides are TGCGCCAGCAGCTCGGGACTAGCGGTTCAAGAGACCCAGTACTTC. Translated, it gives CASSSGLAVQETQYF.

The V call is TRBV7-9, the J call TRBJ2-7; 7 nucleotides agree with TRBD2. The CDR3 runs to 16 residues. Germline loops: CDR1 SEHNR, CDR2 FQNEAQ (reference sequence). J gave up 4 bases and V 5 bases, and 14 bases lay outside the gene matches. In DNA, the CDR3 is TGTGCCAGCAGCCCGTCTGGGGGGGTTTTCCCATACGAGCAGTACTTC. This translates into CASSPSGGVFPYEQYF.